The 19 T cell receptor beta chains reported below all come from one sample, sequenced in a study of cytomegalovirus exposure and HLA in healthy donors (TCRdb year 2017). The library was produced with the immunoSEQ multiplex PCR assay. For the multiplex PCR, a mixture combining 60 forward primers for TCR Vbeta segments and 13 reverse primers for TCR Jbeta segments was used. Held by TCRdb, this immuneACCESS table contains in-frame sequences only and omits some clones. Under half of the omission traces to an unresolved V gene where checked; the cause of the rest is unknown. This sample comprises about 150,000 clones, approximately 85% of them detected only once. The ten largest clones represent 2% to 2.5% of the sample. Input material: PBMCs. Source of these receptors: a woman aged 18-29 years in good health and CMV-seronegative.

The V gene is TRBV5-1, the J gene TRBJ1-1, with 11 bases aligning to TRBD1. Germline trimming cut 3 bases from V and 3 bases from J; bases unmatched to any gene: 4. This CDR3 is built from 15 residues. Germline V gene data show CDR1 as SGHRS and CDR2 as YFSETQ. CDR3 coding DNA: TGCGCCAGCAGCTCACGGACAGGGGGCGACACTGAAGCTTTCTTT. Translating it yields CASSSRTGGDTEAFF.

The rearrangement uses TRBV18 and TRBJ2-2; 7 bases agree with TRBD1. CDR3 length: 15 residues. J was trimmed by 6 bases and V by 0 bases; bases with no gene match: 4. Germline lookup yields CDR1 KGHSH and CDR2 LQKENI. CDR3 residues: CASSPPGQPAGELFF. CDR3 sequence (DNA): TGTGCCAGCTCACCACCGGGACAGCCCGCCGGGGAGCTGTTTTTT. Drawing the rest from reference TRBV18 and TRBJ2-2, the complete variable domain is NAGVMQNPRHLVRRRGQEARLRCSPMKGHSHVYWYRQLPEEGLKFMVYLQKENIIDESGMPKERFSAEFPKEGPSILRIQQVVRGDSAAYFCASSPPGQPAGELFFGEGSRLTVL.

V gene TRBV29-1 combines with J gene TRBJ2-3; 9 nucleotides agree with TRBD2. Per the germline V gene, CDR1 is SQVTM and CDR2 is ANQGSEA. This CDR3 has 15 residues. V shed 2 bases and J 4 bases; nucleotides not matched to a gene: 7. CDR3 DNA sequence: TGCAGCGTTGAACGTGGGACTAGCATCTCAGATACGCAGTATTTT. It translates to CSVERGTSISDTQYF.

This clone was picked up a small number of times. The rearrangement uses TRBV9 and TRBJ2-1; no clear D. Trimming stripped 1 base from V and 4 bases from J, with 9 bases between. CDR3 size: 14 residues. Looked up from germline, CDR1 is SGDLS and CDR2 is YYNGEE. The CDR3 DNA is TGTGCCAGCAGCGTACGGAGTCAATACAATGAGCAGTTCTTC. Residues: CASSVRSQYNEQFF.

This clone was counted only a few times. Written as DNA, the CDR3 is TGTGCCAGCAGTGTACAGGGGGAGAGCACAGATACGCAGTATTTT. Its translation is CASSVQGESTDTQYF. The chain employs TRBV2 and TRBJ2-3; TRBD1 agrees at 8 bases. The CDR3 has 15 amino acids. V shed 4 bases, J shed 0 bases, and the junction held 3 bases outside the gene matches. Germline loops: CDR1 SNHLY, CDR2 FYNNEI.

V gene TRBV11-2 combines with J gene TRBJ2-7; the D is unclear. V lost 2 bases, J lost 0 bases, and 8 bases lay in between. This CDR3 is built from 14 residues. CDR1 and CDR2 from the germline V gene are SGHAT and FQNNGV. The CDR3 region is CASSLSESSYEQYF. CDR3 DNA sequence: TGTGCCAGCAGCTTAAGCGAGAGCTCCTACGAGCAGTACTTC.

The rearrangement joins TRBV5-4 to TRBJ2-3; 9 nucleotides align to TRBD2. CDR1 and CDR2 (germline): SGHNT, YYREEE (reference sequence). The CDR3 is 15 amino acids. Trimming at V came to 4 bases and at J to 6 bases, leaving 9 bases not matched to a gene. CDR3 loop: CASSALAGDGDTQYF. The CDR3 region has the DNA TGTGCCAGCAGCGCCTTAGCGGGGGACGGTGATACGCAGTATTTT.

This clone occurred a few times. V gene TRBV6-5 combines with J gene TRBJ1-2, with no clear D. CDR1 and CDR2 from the germline V gene are MNHEY and SVGAGI. The CDR3 extends over 15 amino acids. V lost 2 bases and J lost 4, with 14 bases in between. This CDR3 reads CASSYEGRVSYGYTF. CDR3 sequence (DNA): TGTGCCAGCAGTTACGAAGGGAGAGTGAGCTATGGCTACACCTTC.

The gene calls are TRBV9 and TRBJ1-2; D is ambiguous. The CDR3 totals 14 residues. The V gene's germline CDR1 is SGDLS and CDR2 YYNGEE. V lost 0 bases and J 8 bases, leaving 14 bases between the germline ends. The CDR3 here is CASSVGVAGKGYTF. The CDR3, as DNA: TGTGCCAGCAGCGTAGGAGTAGCCGGGAAAGGCTACACCTTC.

J is TRBJ2-3 and V is TRBV29-1; no firm D call. The CDR3 has 14 residues. CDR1 SQVTM and CDR2 ANQGSEA come from the germline V gene. Trimming shortened V by 6 bases and J by 5 bases, and 18 bases separated the two germline ends. This chain's CDR3 is CSVDRVGLGDTQYF. The CDR3 DNA sequence: TGCAGCGTCGACCGGGTTGGATTAGGAGATACGCAGTATTTT.

V gene TRBV2 combines with J gene TRBJ1-5; no clear D. V was pared by 2 bases and J by 3 bases, with 11 bases between. Germline V lookup: CDR1 SNHLY, CDR2 FYNNEI. CDR3 length: 15 amino acids. The CDR3 DNA is TGTGCCAGCAGTGAAAGTGGTAGCGCCAATCAGCCCCAGCATTTT. Protein sequence: CASSESGSANQPQHF.

This rearrangement joins TRBV2 to TRBJ2-7; possible D gene TRBD2, 5 bases. The CDR3 contains 14 residues. The germline gives CDR1 SNHLY, CDR2 FYNNEI. With 5 bases removed from V and 5 bases from J, the gap between germline ends came to 16 bases. CDR3 loop: CASSPNRFGDEQYF. In nucleotides, the CDR3 is TGTGCCAGCAGTCCGAATCGATTCGGGGACGAGCAGTACTTC.

This chain uses TRBV30 with TRBJ2-7, with D perhaps matching TRBD1 (5 bases). Per germline, CDR1 GTSNPN and CDR2 SVGIG (reference sequence). The CDR3 runs 14 residues. Trimming took 3 bases from V and 0 from J, leaving 12 bases between them. CDR3 residues: CAWSYAGISYEQYF. DNA for the CDR3: TGTGCCTGGAGCTACGCAGGGATCTCCTACGAGCAGTACTTC. The full variable domain, its missing parts supplied by reference TRBV30 and TRBJ2-7, is SQTIHQWPATLVQPVGSPLSLECTVEGTSNPNLYWYRQAAGRGLQLLFYSVGIGQISSEVPQNLSASRPQDRQFILSSKKLLLSDSGFYLCAWSYAGISYEQYFGPGTRLTVT.

The chain carries TRBV5-1 and TRBJ2-3; tentative D call: TRBD2 (5 bases). Looked up from germline, CDR1 is SGHRS and CDR2 is YFSETQ. This CDR3 is 16 amino acids long. Trimming took 4 bases from V and 4 from J, leaving 19 bases between them. This chain's CDR3 is CASSTATGSGADTQYF. The CDR3 region has the DNA TGCGCCAGCAGCACCGCTACGGGGAGTGGCGCAGATACGCAGTATTTT. The full variable domain, rest sourced from reference TRBV5-1 and TRBJ2-3, is KAGVTQTPRYLIKTRGQQVTLSCSPISGHRSVSWYQQTPGQGLQFLFEYFSETQRNKGNFPGRFSGRQFSNSRSEMNVSTLELGDSALYLCASSTATGSGADTQYFGPGTRLTVL.

The genes are TRBV5-1 and TRBJ1-4; 10 bases agree with TRBD1. The CDR3 has 16 amino acids. The germline V gene has CDR1 SGHRS and CDR2 YFSETQ. V trimming: 8 bases; J trimming: 4 bases; junction bases outside the gene matches: 11. The CDR3 reads CASSRQGARGNEKLFF. The CDR3 DNA reads TGCGCCAGTTCTCGACAGGGGGCGAGGGGTAATGAAAAACTGTTTTTT.

The rearrangement uses TRBV18 and TRBJ1-5, with TRBD1 matching over 8 bases. The CDR3 is made up of 16 amino acids. The germline V gene has CDR1 KGHSH and CDR2 LQKENI. Trimming took 3 bases from V and 2 from J; bases not matched to a gene: 6. The DNA for the CDR3 is TGTGCCAGCTCACCCTCAGGGGGCGGTGGCAATCAGCCCCAGCATTTT. It specifies CASSPSGGGGNQPQHF.

The chain couples TRBV5-6 to TRBJ2-3, with 9 bases fitting TRBD2. V was clipped by 0 bases and J by 7 bases; unmatched bases: 6. The CDR3 runs to 15 residues. Germline CDR1 SGHDT, CDR2 YYEEEE. The CDR3 protein is CASSLGGGAQNTQYF. The CDR3 DNA reads TGTGCCAGCAGCTTGGGCGGGGGGGCCCAAAATACGCAGTATTTT. Full variable domain (rest looked up from reference TRBV5-6 and TRBJ2-3): DAGVTQSPTHLIKTRGQQVTLRCSPKSGHDTVSWYQQALGQGPQFIFQYYEEEERQRGNFPDRFSGHQFPNYSSELNVNALLLGDSALYLCASSLGGGAQNTQYFGPGTRLTVL.

The chain couples TRBV5-1 to TRBJ2-5; D perhaps matches TRBD2 (7 bases). Trimming removed 3 bases at V and 1 base at J, with 16 bases between. This CDR3 region has 16 residues. The germline V gene has CDR1 SGHRS and CDR2 YFSETQ. This CDR3 is CASSYLTGGAQETQYF. The CDR3 DNA sequence: TGCGCCAGCAGCTACCTGACTGGGGGGGCCCAAGAGACCCAGTACTTC.

The V and J genes are TRBV10-3 and TRBJ2-1; 7 nucleotides align to TRBD2. The CDR3 runs 15 residues. The junction had 8 bases not matched to a gene; V was cut back by 6 bases and J by 3 bases. The germline V gene encodes CDR1 ENHRY and CDR2 SYGVKD. CDR3 DNA: TGTGCCATCAGGCCCAGGGAGCGGGACTACAATGAGCAGTTCTTC. Translated, it gives CAIRPRERDYNEQFF.